A single sample is the source of the 11 T cell receptor beta chains below, sequenced in a study of beta chain features in type 1 diabetes. Isolated RNA was reverse transcribed in full, so expressed TCRB transcripts were sequenced. Repertoires were generated with immunoSEQ multiplex PCR, while TCRdb's copy carries only in-frame clones and drops some. The sample lists some 900,000 clones, 17% seen once, with 0.023% in the top ten. The sequencing sample was made of naive CD4+ T cells from blood. Receptors were obtained from a young woman in good health.

This clone was counted a few times. The genes are TRBV14 and TRBJ2-3, with 8 bases matching TRBD2. J gave up 6 bases and V 6 bases, and 11 bases lay outside the gene matches. The CDR3 has 15 residues. CDR1 is SGHDN, CDR2 FVKESK, per germline. Here the CDR3 reads CASSREGRDLDTQYF. CDR3 nucleotides: TGTGCCAGCAGTCGGGAGGGACGAGACCTTGATACGCAGTATTTT.

The chain links TRBV6-1 to TRBJ1-3; the D is unclear. Trimming removed 4 bases at V and 9 bases at J, with 13 bases between. The CDR3 is 13 amino acids. Germline values: CDR1 MNHNS, CDR2 SASEGT. CDR3 coding DNA: TGTGCCAGCAGTGTATCCGGGAGCATCACCATATATTTT. Protein product: CASSVSGSITIYF.

J is TRBJ2-7 and V is TRBV28, with a possible D match to TRBD2 (6 bases). With 6 bases removed from V and 3 bases from J, the gap between germline ends came to 12 bases. CDR1 and CDR2 (germline): MDHEN, SYDVKM. The CDR3 totals 13 residues. The DNA of the CDR3 is TGTGCCAGCAGGGCCGGGAGCCACTACGAGCAGTACTTC. Protein sequence: CASRAGSHYEQYF.

The rearrangement uses TRBV6-1 and TRBJ1-5; possibly TRBD1 for D (5 bases). V lost 8 bases, J lost 10 bases, and 24 bases lay in between. Germline CDR1 MNHNS, CDR2 SASEGT. The CDR3 extends over 15 amino acids. CDR3: CASALQASSISPQHF. The CDR3 coding sequence is TGTGCCAGCGCCCTACAGGCTAGTTCCATCAGCCCCCAGCATTTT.

This clone was seen a few times. The J gene is TRBJ1-2, the V gene TRBV6-5; unclear D gene. The CDR3 sequence is 14 residues long. Deletions cut 2 bases from V and 2 bases from J, with 9 bases between. CDR1 is MNHEY, CDR2 SVGAGI, per germline. As DNA, the CDR3 is TGTGCCAGCAGTTACCTATGGGGAAACTATGGCTACACCTTC. Residues: CASSYLWGNYGYTF.

The genes are TRBV15 and TRBJ1-2; tentatively, D is TRBD1 (6 bases). Germline V gene data show CDR1 as LNHNV and CDR2 as YYDKDF (reference sequence). The CDR3 covers 14 residues. The V end lost 1 base, the J end lost 7 bases, and 13 bases lay between the germline ends. CDR3 nucleotide sequence: TGTGCCACCAGCAGAGTCCCAGGGGCGCTTGGCTACACCTTC. Its protein product is CATSRVPGALGYTF.

The rearrangement links TRBV7-2 to TRBJ2-2; the D gene is possibly TRBD2 (6 bases). CDR3 length equals 15 residues. Trimming stripped 2 bases from V and 1 base from J, with 8 bases between. Germline V lookup: CDR1 SGHTA, CDR2 FQGNSA. CDR3 loop: CASSLLAQNTGELFF. The CDR3 DNA is TGTGCCAGCAGCTTACTAGCGCAGAACACCGGGGAGCTGTTTTTT.

The chain couples TRBV5-8 to TRBJ1-2, with 8 bases aligning to TRBD1. Germline V lookup: CDR1 SGHTS, CDR2 YDEGEE. V lost 4 bases, J lost 5 bases, and 7 bases stayed unmatched. The CDR3 is made up of 14 amino acids. CDR3 DNA sequence: TGTGCCAGCAGCACTGACAGGGGATCTTATGGCTACACCTTC. It codes for CASSTDRGSYGYTF.

This clone was detected only a few times. This chain links TRBV6-5 with TRBJ2-1; D perhaps matches TRBD1 (6 bases). There are 15 residues in the CDR3. Germline CDR1 reads MNHEY; CDR2 reads SVGAGI. V dropped 6 bases and J dropped 12 bases, with 24 bases sitting between them. Here the CDR3 reads CASRTTGSSYDVQFF. CDR3 sequence (DNA): TGTGCCAGCAGAACCACAGGGTCCTCTTATGATGTGCAGTTCTTC.

This clone was recorded a few times. This chain connects TRBV10-3 to TRBJ1-1; TRBD1 is a possible D gene (5 bases). CDR1 and CDR2 (germline): ENHRY, SYGVKD. The CDR3 is 15 amino acids. Deletions cut 3 bases from V and 1 base from J, with 12 bases between. In DNA, the CDR3 is TGTGCCATCAGTGACTCGGGACTGGAGAACACTGAAGCTTTCTTT. Translation gives CAISDSGLENTEAFF.

The chain employs TRBV5-8 and TRBJ2-1; 10 positions match TRBD2. CDR1 and CDR2 (germline): SGHTS, YDEGEE. V shed 4 bases, J shed 6 bases, and the junction held 7 bases outside the gene matches. This CDR3 is built from 15 residues. CDR3 sequence reads: CASSLGTSESNEQFF. CDR3 DNA: TGTGCCAGCAGCCTGGGGACTAGCGAATCCAATGAGCAGTTCTTC.